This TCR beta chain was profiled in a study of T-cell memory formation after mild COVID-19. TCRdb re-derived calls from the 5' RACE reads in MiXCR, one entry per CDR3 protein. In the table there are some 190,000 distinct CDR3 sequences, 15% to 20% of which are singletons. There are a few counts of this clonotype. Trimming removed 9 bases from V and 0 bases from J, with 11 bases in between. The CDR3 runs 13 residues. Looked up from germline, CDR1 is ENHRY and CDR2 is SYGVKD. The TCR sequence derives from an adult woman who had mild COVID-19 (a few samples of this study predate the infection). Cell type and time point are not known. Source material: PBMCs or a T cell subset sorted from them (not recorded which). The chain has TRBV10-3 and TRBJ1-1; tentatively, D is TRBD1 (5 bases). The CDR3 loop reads CAIKGVLNTEAFF. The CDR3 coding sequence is TGTGCCATTAAAGGGGTATTGAACACTGAAGCTTTCTTT.